The TCR beta chain under discussion was sequenced for a study of identical twins. Via MiXCR, TCRdb re-called the 5' RACE reads, giving one row per CDR3 protein. The sample lists approximately 190,000 distinct CDR3 sequences; more than 15% were seen once. The CDR3 spans 15 residues. Between the trimmed V and J ends, which lost 4 bases and 0 bases, there was a span of 11 bases. Looked up from germline, CDR1 is SGHRS and CDR2 is YFSETQ. This clonotype came up many times. This same sample was also part of a study on T cells expressing NK-cell markers.

The rearrangement joins TRBV5-1 to TRBJ2-1, with D maybe TRBD1 (6 bases). This TCR was sampled from a woman aged 18-35 years in good health. The sequencing sample was made of CD8+ T cells sorted from blood. CDR3 coding DNA: TGCGCCAGCAGCGGGACAACTAGCTCCTACAATGAGCAGTTCTTC. Its protein product is CASSGTTSSYNEQFF.